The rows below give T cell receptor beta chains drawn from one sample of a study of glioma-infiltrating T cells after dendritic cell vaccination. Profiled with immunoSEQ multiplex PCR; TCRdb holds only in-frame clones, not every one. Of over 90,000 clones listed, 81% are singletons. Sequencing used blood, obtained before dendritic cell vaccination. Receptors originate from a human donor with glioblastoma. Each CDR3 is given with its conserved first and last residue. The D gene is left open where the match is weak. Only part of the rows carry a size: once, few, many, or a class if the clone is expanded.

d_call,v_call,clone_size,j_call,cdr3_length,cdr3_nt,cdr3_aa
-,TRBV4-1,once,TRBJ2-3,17,TGCGCCAGCAGCCAAGAATTGGTTAAACTTGGCACAGATACGCAGTATTTT,CASSQELVKLGTDTQYF
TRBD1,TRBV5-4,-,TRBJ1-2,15,TGTGCCAGCAGCTTGGCCAGACAGGGTCTCTATGGCTACACCTTC,CASSLARQGLYGYTF
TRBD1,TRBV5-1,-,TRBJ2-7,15,TGCGCCAGCAGCTTGGCCCGGGACAGTTCCTACGAGCAGTACTTC,CASSLARDSSYEQYF
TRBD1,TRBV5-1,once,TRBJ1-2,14,TGCGCCAGCAGCTCTTCGACAGGGAACTATGGCTACACCTTC,CASSSSTGNYGYTF
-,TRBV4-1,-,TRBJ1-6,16,TGCGCCAGCAGCACCCCAGGTGCAGGGGATAATTCCCCCCTCCACTTT,CASSTPGAGDNSPLHF
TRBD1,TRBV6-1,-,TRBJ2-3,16,TGTGCCAGCAGTGAATGGACAGGGGCCACCACAGATACGCAGTATTTT,CASSEWTGATTDTQYF
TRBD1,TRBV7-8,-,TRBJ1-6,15,TGTGCCAGCAGTCCTCCGGGACAGGATAGGTCACCCCTCCACTTT,CASSPPGQDRSPLHF
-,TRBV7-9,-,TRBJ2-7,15,TGTGCCAGCAGCTTAGTCCGGAGTGGGGGGTACGAGCAGTACTTC,CASSLVRSGGYEQYF
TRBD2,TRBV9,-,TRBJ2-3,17,TGTGCCAGCAGCGAGCCCTTCATAGCGGGGGGCACAGATACGCAGTATTTT,CASSEPFIAGGTDTQYF
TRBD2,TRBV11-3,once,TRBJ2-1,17,TGTGCCAGCAGCTCGCTGGGGGGTAGCGGGCGGTGGGGTGAGCAGTTCTTC,CASSSLGGSGRWGEQFF
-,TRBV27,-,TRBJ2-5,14,TGTGCCAGCAGTTTGGGCAGGTTCCAAGAGACCCAGTACTTC,CASSLGRFQETQYF
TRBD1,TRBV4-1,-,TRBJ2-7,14,TGCGCCAGCAGCCAAGGAGGGGGCCCCTACGAGCAGTACTTC,CASSQGGGPYEQYF
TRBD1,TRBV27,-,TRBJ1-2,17,TGTGCCAGCGGACCGGGACAGGGAAGGGGCCGTAACTATGGCTACACCTTC,CASGPGQGRGRNYGYTF
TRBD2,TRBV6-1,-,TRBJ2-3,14,TGTGCCAGCAGGCTAGCGGCTCTCACAGATACGCAGTATTTT,CASRLAALTDTQYF
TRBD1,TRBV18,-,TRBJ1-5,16,TGTGCCAGCTCACTAGGGACAGGGGGTGGTAATCAGCCCCAGCATTTT,CASSLGTGGGNQPQHF
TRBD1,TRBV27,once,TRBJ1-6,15,TGTGCCAGCAGTGGACAGGGGGCGAGGAATTCACCCCTCCACTTT,CASSGQGARNSPLHF
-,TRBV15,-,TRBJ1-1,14,TGTGCCACCAGCAGAGATCGACAGACCACTGAAGCTTTCTTT,CATSRDRQTTEAFF
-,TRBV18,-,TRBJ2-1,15,TGTGCCAGCTCACCGTCCACGGAGACCGACAATGAGCAGTTCTTC,CASSPSTETDNEQFF
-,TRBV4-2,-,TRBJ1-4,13,TGTGCCAGCAGCCAAGTGCCCTACCAACCCCACCTCTTT,CASSQVPYQPHLF
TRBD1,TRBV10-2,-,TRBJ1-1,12,TGCGCCAGCAGTGGGACAGGGCATGAAGCTTTCTTT,CASSGTGHEAFF
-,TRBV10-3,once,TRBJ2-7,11,TGTGCCAGCGGGACAGCCTACGAGCAGTACTTC,CASGTAYEQYF
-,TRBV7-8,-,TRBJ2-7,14,TGTGCCAGCAGCTTAGTTTCCGGAGCCTACGAGCAGTACTTC,CASSLVSGAYEQYF
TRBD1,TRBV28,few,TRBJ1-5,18,TGTGCCAGCAGTTTGACCGGGACAGGGGATGTGAGCAATCAGCCCCAGCATTTT,CASSLTGTGDVSNQPQHF
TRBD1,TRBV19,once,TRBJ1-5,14,TGTGCCAGTAGTACGGACAGGAGGCTCCAGCCCCAGCATTTT,CASSTDRRLQPQHF
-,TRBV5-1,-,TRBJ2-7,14,TGCGCCAGCAGCTTGGATCAGAGAGGCGACGAGCAGTACTTC,CASSLDQRGDEQYF
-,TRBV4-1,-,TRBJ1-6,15,TGCGCCAGCAGCCAGGCTGGACAGCTGACCTCACCCCTCCACTTT,CASSQAGQLTSPLHF
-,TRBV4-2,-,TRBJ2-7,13,TGTGCCAGCAGCCAAGAGGCCAGCGGCGAGCAGTACTTC,CASSQEASGEQYF
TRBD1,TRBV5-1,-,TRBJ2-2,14,TGCGCCAGCAGCACACGACAGGGGGCGGGGGAGCTGTTTTTT,CASSTRQGAGELFF
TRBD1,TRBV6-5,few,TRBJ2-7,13,TGTGCCAGCAGGATAGACAGGGGCAACGAGCAGTACTTC,CASRIDRGNEQYF
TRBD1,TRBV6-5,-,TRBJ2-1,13,TGTGCCAGCAGGCGGACAGGACGGGGCGAGCAGTTCTTC,CASRRTGRGEQFF
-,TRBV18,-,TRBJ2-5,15,TGTGCCAGCTCACCACCTGCAGGGGTTGAGGAGACCCAGTACTTC,CASSPPAGVEETQYF
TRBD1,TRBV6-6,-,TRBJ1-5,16,TGTGCCAGCAGTTACGGTCCAGGGGGCTTAAGTCAGCCCCAGCATTTT,CASSYGPGGLSQPQHF
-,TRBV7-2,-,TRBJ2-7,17,TGTGCCAGCAGCTTAGCGGGCGGGCAGAAGTCGTCCTACGAGCAGTACTTC,CASSLAGGQKSSYEQYF
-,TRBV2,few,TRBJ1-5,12,TGTGCCAGCAACGAGGGATCTCAGCCCCAGCATTTT,CASNEGSQPQHF
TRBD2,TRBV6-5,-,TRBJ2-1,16,TGTGCCAGCAGTTACAACCCTAGCGGGTCAAACAATGAGCAGTTCTTC,CASSYNPSGSNNEQFF
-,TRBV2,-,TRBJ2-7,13,TGTGCCAGGGGGGGGGCTCTGCCCTACGAGCAGTACTTC,CARGGALPYEQYF
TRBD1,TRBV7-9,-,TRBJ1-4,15,TGTGCCAGCAGCCCGGACAGGGGTTTTTTGGAAAAACTGTTTTTT,CASSPDRGFLEKLFF
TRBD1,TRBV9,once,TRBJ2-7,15,TGTGCCAGCAGTTGGAGTCAGGGGGTCCGGGACGAGCAGTACTTC,CASSWSQGVRDEQYF
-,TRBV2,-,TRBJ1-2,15,TGTGCCAGCAGTGTCAGGGGACCCCCTAACTATGGCTACACCTTC,CASSVRGPPNYGYTF
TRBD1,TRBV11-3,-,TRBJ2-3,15,TGTGCCAGCAGCCCAGGGACAGGGGGCACAGATACGCAGTATTTT,CASSPGTGGTDTQYF
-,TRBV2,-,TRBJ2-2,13,TGTGCCAGCAGCCCGACAGGCGGCGGGGAGCTGTTTTTT,CASSPTGGGELFF
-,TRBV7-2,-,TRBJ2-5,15,TGTGCCAGCAGCTTAGATAGGGGTATCAGGGAGACCCAGTACTTC,CASSLDRGIRETQYF
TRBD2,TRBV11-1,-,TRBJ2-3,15,TGTGCCAGCAGTTCCGGGGGGGCTAGCACAGATACGCAGTATTTT,CASSSGGASTDTQYF
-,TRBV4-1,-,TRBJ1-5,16,TGCGCCAGCAGCTCAAAATCAGGGGCCAGCAATCAGCCCCAGCATTTT,CASSSKSGASNQPQHF
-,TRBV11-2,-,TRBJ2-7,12,TGTGCCAGCAGCTCTCAGAGGTACGAGCAGTACTTC,CASSSQRYEQYF
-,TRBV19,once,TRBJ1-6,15,TGTGCCAGTAGTATTGCGGCAGCCTATAATTCACCCCTCCACTTT,CASSIAAAYNSPLHF
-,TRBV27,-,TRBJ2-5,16,TGTGCCAGCAGTTCCCTAACAGGGCTGATTGGTGAGACCCAGTACTTC,CASSSLTGLIGETQYF
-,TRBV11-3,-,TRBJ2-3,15,TGTGCCAGCAGCTTAGAAGTAGCTAGCACAGATACGCAGTATTTT,CASSLEVASTDTQYF
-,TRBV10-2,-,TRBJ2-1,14,TGCGCCAGCAGTAGGAGGGGACCCTACAATGAGCAGTTCTTC,CASSRRGPYNEQFF
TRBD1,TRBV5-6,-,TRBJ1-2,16,TGTGCCAGCAGCTTTGTGGACAGGGGGCCTCGGTATGGCTACACCTTC,CASSFVDRGPRYGYTF
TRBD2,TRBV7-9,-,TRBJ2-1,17,TGTGCCAGCAGCTTTTGGGGTAGCGGGGGTTCCTACAATGAGCAGTTCTTC,CASSFWGSGGSYNEQFF
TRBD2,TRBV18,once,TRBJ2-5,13,TGTGCCAGCTCTAGCGGGGTACAAGAGACCCAGTACTTC,CASSSGVQETQYF
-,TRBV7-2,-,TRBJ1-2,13,TGTGCCAGCAGCTGGGACACGGCCTATGGCTACACCTTC,CASSWDTAYGYTF
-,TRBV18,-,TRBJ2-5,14,TGTGCCAGCTCACCACCGACGGCGGAAGAGACCCAGTACTTC,CASSPPTAEETQYF
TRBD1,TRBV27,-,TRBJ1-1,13,TGTGCCAGCAGTTGGGACAGCCTGACTGAAGCTTTCTTT,CASSWDSLTEAFF